This T cell receptor (beta chain) was found in a study of OX40 agonist ivuxolimab in advanced cancers. As to this clone: The antigen remains undetermined.

Libraries were prepared by immunoSEQ multiplex PCR; TCRdb keeps only in-frame clonotypes and omits some of them. The table lists 50,000 to 65,000 clones, approximately 82% of them singletons, with more than 3% in the top ten. Study conclusions and caveats: The CD4+ and CD8+ T cells in the blood had expanded clonally by week 6 at 0.1 to 3.0 mg/kg. No antigen was identified for the clonally expanded peripheral T cells.

The CDR3 sequence is 13 residues long. CDR1 is SEHNR, CDR2 FQNEAQ, per germline (reference sequence). J gave up 8 bases and V 5 bases, and 6 bases lay outside the gene matches. The sequencing used CD4+ or CD8+ T cells sorted from blood, collected in a trial of the OX40 agonist ivuxolimab. The origin of this receptor is an adult with an advanced solid tumor such as melanoma, head and neck, liver or kidney cancer. The chain couples TRBV7-9 to TRBJ1-2, with TRBD1 identical over 9 bases. Here the CDR3 reads CASSTRTGEGYTF. Here the CDR3 DNA reads TGTGCCAGCAGCACAAGGACAGGGGAGGGCTACACCTTC.